One sample yielded the 24 T cell receptor beta chains listed below, sequenced in a study of breast tumors, draining lymph nodes, adjacent tissues. In TCRdb, the multiplex PCR reads were re-called with MiXCR into one record per CDR3 protein. The table has under 350,000 distinct CDR3 sequences, about 33% seen once. The lymph nodes were axillary draining lymph nodes from breast cancer patients. Sequenced sample: axillary lymph node tissue. The receptor set was obtained from a female donor with breast cancer. Some clones in this sample may be carry-over from other donors' samples.

This clonotype was recorded at least ten times. CDR3 amino acids: CASSKMGVGSRGFEDEQYF. CDR3 nucleotides: TGTGCCAGCAGCAAAATGGGGGTAGGCTCGAGAGGGTTTGAGGACGAGCAGTACTTC. J is TRBJ2-7 and V is TRBV7-2; D might be TRBD1 or TRBD2, each matching 5 bases. Trimming took 5 bases from V and 5 from J, leaving 31 bases between them. CDR1 SGHTA and CDR2 FQGNSA come from the germline V gene. CDR3 length: 19 residues.

This clonotype was seen repeatedly, ten times or more. The rearrangement uses TRBV20-1 and TRBJ2-5, with a weak D call TRBD1 (5 bases). The V gene lost 2 bases and the J gene lost 5 bases, with 12 bases spanning the gap. Looked up from germline, CDR1 is DFQATT and CDR2 is SNEGSKA (reference sequence). CDR3 size: 13 residues. In DNA, the CDR3 is TGCAGTGCTAGACCACAGGTACGGGAGACCCAGTACTTC. Its translation: CSARPQVRETQYF.

This clonotype was observed at least ten times. The chain carries TRBV7-2 and TRBJ2-1; 9 bases line up with TRBD2. The CDR3 is made up of 15 amino acids. Germline assignment: CDR1 SGHTA and CDR2 FQGNSA. V gave up 0 bases and J gave up 7 bases; unmatched junction bases: 4. DNA for the CDR3: TGTGCCAGCAGCTTAGCTCGCGGGGGGGGTAATGAGCAGTTCTTC. This sequence encodes CASSLARGGGNEQFF.

This clonotype was observed many times. V gene TRBV10-1 combines with J gene TRBJ2-1; 8 bases line up with TRBD2. Germline lookup yields CDR1 WNHNN and CDR2 SYGVQD (reference sequence). The CDR3 loop spans 15 amino acids. Trimming at V came to 3 bases and at J to 2 bases, leaving 3 bases not matched to a gene. This chain's CDR3 is CASSDGGRPYNEQFF. DNA for the CDR3: TGCGCCAGCAGTGACGGCGGGAGGCCCTACAATGAGCAGTTCTTC.

A note on this clonotype: A read error may explain this, as a much larger clone is one base away. The V gene is TRBV7-8, the J gene TRBJ2-1; D not certain. The CDR3 sequence is 11 residues long. From germline, CDR1 is SGHVS and CDR2 FQNEAQ. The CDR3 is CASSRVQEQSF. CDR3 DNA: TGTGCCAGCTCACGGGTCCAGGAGCAGTCCTTC.

This clonotype was found many times. The rearrangement uses TRBV11-2 and TRBJ2-3; perhaps TRBD2 as D (5 bases). Looked up from germline, CDR1 is SGHAT and CDR2 is FQNNGV. CDR3 length: 15 amino acids. V was trimmed by 3 bases and J by 1 base, leaving 11 bases between them. In nucleotides, the CDR3 is TGTGCCAGCAGCTTTTTGACTAAACGCACAGATACGCAGTATTTT. Its translation: CASSFLTKRTDTQYF.

With regard to this clonotype: One end of the junction varies from germline; a read error may be responsible. The rearrangement joins TRBV6-4 to TRBJ2-7; D gene uncertain. CDR3 size: 14 residues. Germline V lookup: CDR1 MRHNA, CDR2 SNTAGT. Here the CDR3 DNA reads TGTGCCAGCAGTCACTCCAGACGGCCCCACGAGCAGTACTTC. It codes for CASSHSRRPHEQYF.

This clonotype was observed many times. The V gene is TRBV7-9, the J gene TRBJ2-3; tentatively, D is TRBD1 or TRBD2 (5 bases each). Germline V gene lookup returns CDR1 SEHNR and CDR2 FQNEAQ (reference sequence). The CDR3 loop spans 14 amino acids. The ends were cut back, 3 bases at V and 0 bases at J, with 7 bases in the middle. The CDR3 spells CASSFGASTDTQYF. In DNA form, the CDR3 reads TGTGCCAGCAGCTTCGGGGCTAGCACAGATACGCAGTATTTT. The full variable domain, in which reference TRBV7-9 and TRBJ2-3 provide the parts outside the CDR3, is DTGVSQNPRHKITKRGQNVTFRCDPISEHNRLYWYRQTLGQGPEFLTYFQNEAQLEKSRLLSDRFSAERPKGSFSTLEIQRTEQGDSAMYLCASSFGASTDTQYFGPGTRLTVL.

This clonotype was seen a handful of times. V gene TRBV18 combines with J gene TRBJ1-6, with D perhaps matching TRBD1 (5 bases). Germline values: CDR1 KGHSH, CDR2 LQKENI. The CDR3 extends over 16 amino acids. Trimming shortened V by 3 bases and J by 7 bases, and 16 bases separated the two germline ends. CDR3 sequence (DNA): TGTGCCAGCTCACCCTCGGGGGGGACGGTAAATTCACCCCTCCACTTT. It codes for CASSPSGGTVNSPLHF.

This clonotype was observed at least ten times. CDR3: CATSRGDSGGYTF. Written as DNA, the CDR3 is TGTGCCACCAGCAGAGGGGACTCCGGTGGCTACACCTTC. This rearrangement joins TRBV15 to TRBJ1-2; D possibly corresponds to TRBD1 (5 bases). From germline, CDR1 is LNHNV and CDR2 YYDKDF (reference sequence). The CDR3 length is 13 residues. Trimming cost V 1 base and J 7 bases, with 10 bases left between them.

This clonotype was detected ten times or more. The chain uses TRBV12-3 or TRBV12-4 and TRBJ2-1; D unclear. The CDR3 runs to 13 residues. V gave up 4 bases and J gave up 10 bases, with 14 bases separating them. The CDR3 loop is CASSSPSYGEQFF. The CDR3 nucleotides read TGTGCCAGCAGTTCCCCTTCGTATGGAGAGCAGTTCTTC.

The chain couples TRBV3-1 to TRBJ2-5, with D unresolved. Germline-derived CDR1 and CDR2 are LGHDT and YNNKEL (reference sequence). V was trimmed by 0 bases and J by 1 base, leaving 9 bases between them. CDR3 length: 15 residues. The CDR3 DNA is TGTGCCAGCAGCCAAGAGGTCGGAGCCCAAGAGACCCAGTACTTC. It is translated as CASSQEVGAQETQYF.

The chain links TRBV9 to TRBJ2-6; D may be TRBD1 (7 bases). With 0 bases removed from V and 1 base from J, the gap between germline ends came to 23 bases. The CDR3 runs to 21 residues. Germline V CDR1 and CDR2: SGDLS, YYNGEE. For the CDR3, the DNA is TGTGCCAGCAGCGTAGCTAGCGTGCCAACAGGGGCAAATTCTGGGGCCAACGTCCTGACTTTC. Its protein is CASSVASVPTGANSGANVLTF.

As concerns this clonotype: Possible read error: a much larger clone is one base away. V and J are TRBV14 and TRBJ1-2; the D gene is possibly TRBD1 (5 bases). From germline, CDR1 is SGHDN and CDR2 FVKESK. The CDR3 has 18 residues. The CDR3 protein is CASSQDLGRRDFNYGCTF. The CDR3, as DNA: TGTGCCAGCAGCCAAGATTTGGGACGTCGAGATTTTAACTATGGCTGCACCTTC.

In the case of this clonotype: This could be a read error, since a much larger clone is one nucleotide away. The genes are TRBV20-1 and TRBJ2-7; 7 nucleotides line up with TRBD2. The germline V gene has CDR1 DFQATT and CDR2 SNEGSKA (reference sequence). This CDR3 spans 14 amino acids. In DNA, the CDR3 is TGCAGTGCACTCCAAAGCGGGAACTCCTCCGAGCAGTACTTC. It encodes CSALQSGNSSEQYF.

This clonotype has a count of ten or more. V usage is TRBV4-1 and J usage is TRBJ1-5; 8 bases map to TRBD1. This CDR3 has 16 amino acids. The V gene end was trimmed by 0 bases and the J gene end by 1 base; junction bases not matched to a gene: 2. The germline V gene encodes CDR1 MGHRA and CDR2 YSYEKL. The CDR3 spells CASSQDRTGSNQPQHF. The DNA of the CDR3 is TGCGCCAGCAGCCAAGATCGGACAGGGAGCAATCAGCCCCAGCATTTT.

In this sample, this clonotype turned up many times. The V and J genes are TRBV7-8 and TRBJ1-6; TRBD1 might be the D (6 bases). CDR3 length: 18 residues. CDR1 and CDR2 from the germline V gene are SGHVS and FQNEAQ. Trimming took 2 bases from V and 9 from J, leaving 23 bases between them. CDR3 residues: CASSLSGPGVLGRSPLHF. DNA for the CDR3: TGTGCCAGCAGCTTATCCGGGCCAGGGGTTCTTGGGCGTTCACCCCTCCACTTT.

This clonotype appeared many times. This chain joins TRBV7-2 and TRBJ2-5; D not certain. There are 12 residues in the CDR3. Germline CDR1 and CDR2: SGHTA and FQGNSA. V gave up 5 bases and J gave up 4 bases, with 8 bases separating them. The CDR3 loop is CASSLRIETQYF. The CDR3 bases are TGTGCCAGCAGCCTTAGGATAGAGACCCAGTACTTC.

This clonotype was recorded many times. The genes are TRBV11-2 and TRBJ2-7; D could derive from TRBD1 or TRBD2 (6 bases each). The germline gives CDR1 SGHAT, CDR2 FQNNGV. The CDR3 has 20 residues. Trimming shortened V by 1 base and J by 1 base, and 26 bases separated the two germline ends. DNA of the CDR3: TGTGCCAGCAGCTTAGGGGCACAGGGTATGGGCGGGGTGACTTCCTACGAGCAGTACTTC. It is translated as CASSLGAQGMGGVTSYEQYF.

In this sample, this clonotype turned up once. This chain links TRBV5-1 with TRBJ1-1, with a possible D match to TRBD1 (5 bases). Per the germline V gene, CDR1 is SGHRS and CDR2 is YFSETQ. CDR3 length equals 15 residues. Trimming removed 1 base from V and 6 bases from J, with 16 bases in between. CDR3 in DNA: TGCGCCAGCAGCTTGAAAGGCCAGGGCGGGTCTGAAGCTTTCTTT. Protein sequence: CASSLKGQGGSEAFF.

The rearrangement joins TRBV18 to TRBJ1-5; tentative D call: TRBD1 (5 bases). CDR3 length: 13 residues. Germline assignment: CDR1 KGHSH and CDR2 LQKENI. The V gene lost 6 bases and the J gene lost 5 bases, with 11 bases spanning the gap. The CDR3 protein is CASSPDTDQPQHF. CDR3 bases: TGTGCCAGCTCTCCGGACACCGATCAGCCCCAGCATTTT. Combining the CDR3 with reference TRBV18 and TRBJ1-5 gives the whole variable domain NAGVMQNPRHLVRRRGQEARLRCSPMKGHSHVYWYRQLPEEGLKFMVYLQKENIIDESGMPKERFSAEFPKEGPSILRIQQVVRGDSAAYFCASSPDTDQPQHFGDGTRLSIL.

This clonotype was recorded a few times. The chain has TRBV6-5 and TRBJ1-1; the D is unclear. The CDR3 runs to 16 residues. V lost 5 bases to trimming and J lost 1 base, with 17 bases between them. CDR1 MNHEY and CDR2 SVGAGI come from the germline V gene. The CDR3 reads CASSPPPRRQNTEAFF. The CDR3 DNA follows: TGTGCCAGCAGTCCCCCCCCAAGACGGCAGAACACTGAAGCTTTCTTT.

This clonotype was detected once. Its ends do not fully match the called genes, so a read error is possible. V gene TRBV10-3 combines with J gene TRBJ2-7; D is undetermined. The length of the CDR3 is 11 residues. Germline loops: CDR1 ENHRY, CDR2 SYGVKD. The CDR3: CAIGDLGQQYF. The DNA of the CDR3 is TGTGCCATCGGTGACTTGGGTCAGCAGTACTTC.

Of note for this clonotype: One base away lies a much larger clone, so this may be a sequencing read error. The genes are TRBV7-2 and TRBJ1-2; D gene unclear. The CDR3 totals 15 residues. CDR1 and CDR2 from the germline V gene are SGHTA and FQGNSA. CDR3 coding DNA: TGTGCCAGCACCCCCCGCCCCGGACCTCTCTATGGCTACCCCTTC. Translation gives CASTPRPGPLYGYPF.